Presented here are 18 T cell receptor beta chains from one specimen sequenced in a study of T cell responses to AZD1222 COVID-19 vaccine. This table comes from immunoSEQ multiplex PCR, and its TCRdb copy is limited to in-frame clones, with some not included. The table lists approximately 94,000 clones, roughly nine tenths of them singletons. Sequenced here: peripheral blood, sampled on day 0 of AZD1222 vaccination. The receptor set was obtained from an adult in good health.

CDR3 region: CASSYDLFAAGGAYEQYF. DNA of the CDR3: TGTGCCAGCAGTTACGATTTATTTGCGGCGGGAGGAGCCTACGAGCAGTACTTC. This chain links TRBV6-2 or TRBV6-3 with TRBJ2-7; TRBD2 matches 8 bases. The length of the CDR3 is 18 residues. Germline lookup yields CDR1 MNHEY and CDR2 SVGEGT. J was trimmed by 2 bases and V by 2 bases; bases with no gene match: 14.

The rearrangement joins TRBV7-3 to TRBJ1-1, with unresolved D. This CDR3 comprises 13 residues. V dropped 4 bases and J dropped 5 bases, with 11 bases sitting between them. Germline CDR1 reads SGHTA; CDR2 reads FQGTGA. The CDR3 is CASSSREGTEAFF. CDR3 nucleotides: TGTGCCAGCAGCTCTAGGGAGGGAACTGAAGCTTTCTTT.

V and J are TRBV30 and TRBJ2-5; 8 nucleotides match TRBD2. The ends lost 3 bases at V and 5 bases at J; junction bases unmatched: 11. Germline CDR1 is GTSNPN and CDR2 is SVGIG (reference sequence). CDR3 length: 15 amino acids. This CDR3 is CAWSLSGGSWETQYF. CDR3 bases: TGTGCCTGGAGCCTCTCGGGGGGGAGCTGGGAGACCCAGTACTTC.

The rearrangement uses TRBV15 and TRBJ1-3, with D unresolved. The germline V and J ends were trimmed by 4 bases and 2 bases, with 6 bases remaining between them. The CDR3 runs to 13 residues. CDR1 is LNHNV and CDR2 is YYDKDF in the germline V gene (reference sequence). The CDR3 DNA is TGTGCCACCAGCACCGGGACTGGAAACACCATATATTTT. This codes for CATSTGTGNTIYF.

This clone was seen once. The chain combines TRBV18 with TRBJ2-3; 12 positions match TRBD2. This CDR3 contains 19 residues. Germline-derived CDR1 and CDR2 are KGHSH and LQKENI. Unmatched junction bases numbered 14, after V lost 4 bases and J lost 3 bases. CDR3 nucleotides: TGTGCCAGCTCACGATTTGGCCTAGCGGGAGGGCCGGGAACAGATACGCAGTATTTT. Translating gives CASSRFGLAGGPGTDTQYF.

This clone was seen just once. The chain carries TRBV4-3 and TRBJ1-2, with TRBD1 matching 8 bases. Germline V gene sequence: CDR1 LGHNA, CDR2 YSLEER. Losses at the gene ends were 0 bases for V and 4 bases for J; bases not matched to a gene: 1. This CDR3 has 14 amino acids. The DNA for the CDR3 is TGCGCCAGCAGCCAAGAGGACAGGGCCTATGGCTACACCTTC. It codes for CASSQEDRAYGYTF.

The CDR3 here is CSGATGETEAFF. The CDR3 DNA reads as TGCAGCGGCGCGACGGGTGAGACTGAAGCTTTCTTT. This chain links TRBV29-1 with TRBJ1-1; no clear D gene. CDR1 SQVTM and CDR2 ANQGSEA come from the germline V gene. V was pared by 7 bases and J by 5 bases, with 14 bases between. The CDR3 is made up of 12 amino acids.

In DNA, the CDR3 is TGTGCCAGCAGCTCACAGGGGGGTCAGCCCCAGCATTTT. Its protein product is CASSSQGGQPQHF. V is TRBV7-2 and J is TRBJ1-5; 8 nucleotides align to TRBD1. This CDR3 has 13 residues. The V and J ends lost 4 bases and 6 bases, in that order; junction bases with no gene match: 2. Per the germline V gene, CDR1 is SGHTA and CDR2 is FQGNSA.

The V and J genes are TRBV19 and TRBJ1-2; TRBD1 aligns across 7 bases. Germline V gene data show CDR1 as LNHDA and CDR2 as SQIVND (reference sequence). The V and J ends lost 0 bases and 4 bases, in that order; junction bases with no gene match: 5. CDR3 length: 15 amino acids. CDR3 bases: TGTGCCAGTAGTATAGAACCGACAGGGAGCTATGGCTACACCTTC. This gives the protein CASSIEPTGSYGYTF.

This clone was seen only a few times. The rearrangement links TRBV28 to TRBJ2-1; TRBD2 might be the D (5 bases). The germline V gene has CDR1 MDHEN and CDR2 SYDVKM. With 0 bases removed from V and 10 bases from J, the gap between germline ends came to 13 bases. The CDR3 loop spans 14 amino acids. The CDR3 DNA reads as TGTGCCAGCAGTTTATGGGAGGATACTCAAGAGCAGTTCTTC. Translating gives CASSLWEDTQEQFF.

This clone was seen just once. This rearrangement joins TRBV11-3 to TRBJ1-1; the match to TRBD1 covers 7 bases. The CDR3 sequence is 15 residues long. J was trimmed by 1 base and V by 8 bases; bases with no gene match: 10. The germline gives CDR1 SGHNT, CDR2 YENEEA. As DNA, the CDR3 is TGTGCCAGCTCCCCGGGACGGACAGGGAACACTGAAGCTTTCTTT. It translates to CASSPGRTGNTEAFF. Full variable domain (rest looked up from reference TRBV11-3 and TRBJ1-1): EAGVVQSPRYKIIEKKQPVAFWCNPISGHNTLYWYLQNLGQGPELLIRYENEEAVDDSQLPKDRFSAERLKGVDSTLKIQPAELGDSAVYLCASSPGRTGNTEAFFGQGTRLTVV.

The rearrangement links TRBV4-1 to TRBJ1-6; no clear D. The CDR3 is 16 amino acids. Trimming took 1 base from V and 9 from J, leaving 16 bases between them. Per the germline V gene, CDR1 is MGHRA and CDR2 is YSYEKL. The CDR3 reads CASSQVSRGFRSPLHF. The CDR3 DNA reads as TGCGCCAGCAGCCAAGTTTCACGGGGATTCCGTTCACCCCTCCACTTT.

DNA of the CDR3: TGCAGCGTTTACGGGACAGCTAACACTGAAGCTTTCTTT. Encoded protein: CSVYGTANTEAFF. The V and J genes are TRBV29-1 and TRBJ1-1, with 7 bases identical to TRBD1. This CDR3 comprises 13 residues. The junction had 5 bases not matched to a gene; V was cut back by 5 bases and J by 2 bases. Germline lookup yields CDR1 SQVTM and CDR2 ANQGSEA. Combining the CDR3 with reference TRBV29-1 and TRBJ1-1 gives the whole variable domain SAVISQKPSRDICQRGTSLTIQCQVDSQVTMMFWYRQQPGQSLTLIATANQGSEATYESGFVIDKFPISRPNLTFSTLTVSNMSPEDSSIYLCSVYGTANTEAFFGQGTRLTVV.

This chain joins TRBV30 and TRBJ2-1; 8 bases are shared with TRBD2. V lost 4 bases to trimming and J lost 9 bases; unmatched junction nucleotides: 5. The CDR3 sequence is 12 residues long. CDR1 is GTSNPN and CDR2 is SVGIG in the germline V gene (reference sequence). The CDR3 DNA reads TGTGCCTGGATTCCGGGAGGGGGTGAGCAGTTCTTC. It specifies CAWIPGGGEQFF.

CDR3 sequence reads: CAISEGRENTEAFF. In DNA, the CDR3 is TGTGCCATCAGTGAAGGTCGAGAGAACACTGAAGCTTTCTTT. J is TRBJ1-1 and V is TRBV10-3; D call uncertain. CDR1 and CDR2 from the germline V gene are ENHRY and SYGVKD. Trimming took off 3 bases at V and 1 base at J, with 9 bases between the two ends. This CDR3 is built from 14 residues.

The rearrangement joins TRBV7-2 to TRBJ1-5; no clear D gene. This CDR3 is 14 amino acids long. Germline assignment: CDR1 SGHTA and CDR2 FQGNSA. V lost 1 base, J lost 9 bases, and 13 bases lay in between. In DNA form, the CDR3 reads TGTGCCAGCAGCTTAGATGGCAGCCCGGGGCCCCAGCATTTT. As protein: CASSLDGSPGPQHF.

This chain links TRBV27 with TRBJ2-7, with 7 bases aligning to TRBD1. The CDR3 has 14 residues. From germline, CDR1 is MNHEY and CDR2 SMNVEV (reference sequence). Trimming at V came to 5 bases and at J to 4 bases, leaving 8 bases not matched to a gene. The CDR3 DNA reads TGTGCCAGCAGTCGACAGGGTATGCGGTACGAGCAGTACTTC. It specifies CASSRQGMRYEQYF.

The chain joins TRBV7-9 to TRBJ1-1; D uncertain. V gave up 6 bases and J gave up 1 base, with 18 bases separating them. The CDR3 spans 16 residues. Germline V gene data show CDR1 as SEHNR and CDR2 as FQNEAQ (reference sequence). The CDR3 region has the DNA TGTGCCAGCAGACATCCTCGCCCCCAACGGAACACTGAAGCTTTCTTT. Encoded protein: CASRHPRPQRNTEAFF.